Below, 17 T cell receptor beta chains from the same sample are listed, as sequenced in a study of shared clonotypes between healthy human individuals. Positive CCR7 selection of CD45RO-negative cells yielded the naive CD8 cells, and terminally differentiated effector memory CD45RA+ cells were excluded. Sequencing was performed with immunoSEQ multiplex PCR; in TCRdb, only in-frame clones are kept and a portion is missing. The table includes some 2.1 million clones, about 95% detected once. Input material: naive CD8+ T cells sorted from blood. The receptors derive from a young man in good health.

Worth noting for this clone: Other DNA sequences in the sample encode the same CDR3. The rearrangement links TRBV14 to TRBJ2-7; D unresolved. CDR1 and CDR2 from the germline V gene are SGHDN and FVKESK. Trimming took 1 base from V and 2 from J, leaving 3 bases between them. This CDR3 comprises 12 residues. CDR3 protein: CASSQGAYEQYF. The DNA for the CDR3 is TGTGCCAGCAGCCAAGGCGCCTACGAGCAGTACTTC. The whole variable domain, remainder taken from reference TRBV14 and TRBJ2-7, is EAGVTQFPSHSVIEKGQTVTLRCDPISGHDNLYWYRRVMGKEIKFLLHFVKESKQDESGMPNNRFLAERTGGTYSTLKVQPAELEDSGVYFCASSQGAYEQYFGPGTRLTVT.

This clone appeared once. The gene calls are TRBV27 and TRBJ2-7; tentatively, D is TRBD1 (6 bases). This CDR3 is 14 amino acids long. Germline assignment: CDR1 MNHEY and CDR2 SMNVEV (reference sequence). Trimming took 8 bases from V and 6 from J, leaving 20 bases between them. The CDR3: CASRPAQGTFEQYF. In DNA form, the CDR3 reads TGTGCCAGCCGTCCGGCACAGGGTACCTTCGAGCAGTACTTC.

Details on this clone: In the same sample, other DNA sequences code for this CDR3. This chain links TRBV9 with TRBJ2-5; TRBD1 or TRBD2 may be the D gene (6 bases each). The CDR3 is 14 amino acids. Germline values: CDR1 SGDLS, CDR2 YYNGEE. Trimming pared 3 bases from V and 2 bases from J, leaving 11 bases between. The CDR3 region is CASSGGGPQETQYF. In DNA form, the CDR3 reads TGTGCCAGCAGCGGAGGGGGGCCTCAAGAGACCCAGTACTTC. The full variable domain, with the rest looked up from reference TRBV9 and TRBJ2-5, is DSGVTQTPKHLITATGQRVTLRCSPRSGDLSVYWYQQSLDQGLQFLIQYYNGEERAKGNILERFSAQQFPDLHSELNLSSLELGDSALYFCASSGGGPQETQYFGPGTRLLVL.

Remarks on this clone: This same CDR3 is encoded by further DNA sequences in the sample. This chain links TRBV6-5 with TRBJ1-1; D unresolved. Looked up from germline, CDR1 is MNHEY and CDR2 is SVGAGI. The CDR3 loop spans 13 amino acids. V dropped 4 bases and J dropped 2 bases, with 8 bases sitting between them. The CDR3 is CASSLGLNTEAFF. CDR3 DNA sequence: TGTGCCAGCAGTTTAGGATTAAACACTGAAGCTTTCTTT.

This sequence joins TRBV5-6 and TRBJ2-2; the match to TRBD1 covers 9 bases. CDR1 and CDR2 from the germline V gene are SGHDT and YYEEEE. The length of the CDR3 is 15 residues. V dropped 0 bases and J dropped 7; count of bases not matched to a gene: 4. The CDR3 is CASSLGDRANGELFF. DNA of the CDR3: TGTGCCAGCAGCTTGGGGGACAGGGCGAACGGGGAGCTGTTTTTT.

This chain connects TRBV5-6 to TRBJ2-1; TRBD2 agrees at 7 bases. This CDR3 region has 14 residues. V lost 4 bases, J lost 0 bases, and 1 base stayed unmatched. The germline V gene encodes CDR1 SGHDT and CDR2 YYEEEE. The CDR3 loop is CASSRTSSYNEQFF. In nucleotides, the CDR3 is TGTGCCAGCAGCCGGACTAGCTCCTACAATGAGCAGTTCTTC.

Concerning this clone itself: The DNA is omitted, as the CDR3 cannot be located on it reliably, and the CDR3 follows TCRdb's listing. V and J are TRBV6-6 and TRBJ1-1; the D call of TRBD1 is as the table states it, not checked on the DNA. Germline V gene lookup returns CDR1 MNHNY and CDR2 SVGAGI (reference sequence). The CDR3 spans 14 residues, counting both ends. The CDR3 is CASSTSTGRTEAFF.

The genes are TRBV27 and TRBJ2-7, with a possible D match to TRBD1 (6 bases). The germline V and J ends were trimmed by 7 bases and 2 bases, with 15 bases remaining between them. Germline V CDR1 and CDR2: MNHEY, SMNVEV (reference sequence). This CDR3 spans 14 amino acids. Written as DNA, the CDR3 is TGTGCCAGCAACCCCGCAGGGGCGACCTACGAGCAGTACTTC. The encoded protein is CASNPAGATYEQYF.

The chain has TRBV5-6 and TRBJ1-2; D is perhaps TRBD1 (5 bases). This CDR3 comprises 15 residues. Per the germline V gene, CDR1 is SGHDT and CDR2 is YYEEEE. V lost 2 bases, J lost 5 bases, and 16 bases lay in between. The CDR3 loop reads CASSFGDALMYGYTF. The CDR3, as DNA: TGTGCCAGCAGCTTCGGGGACGCATTAATGTATGGCTACACCTTC.

This chain connects TRBV19 to TRBJ1-4, with D possibly matching TRBD1 (5 bases). The CDR3 has 15 amino acids. V was pared by 5 bases and J by 4 bases, with 14 bases between. Germline V lookup: CDR1 LNHDA, CDR2 SQIVND (reference sequence). CDR3 bases: TGTGCCAGTAGTTCAAACGGGGCCGATAATGAAAAACTGTTTTTT. As protein: CASSSNGADNEKLFF.

This rearrangement joins TRBV5-1 to TRBJ2-1, with D perhaps matching TRBD1 (6 bases). There are 15 residues in the CDR3. V lost 2 bases, J lost 6 bases, and 15 bases lay in between. In germline, CDR1 is SGHRS, CDR2 YFSETQ. CDR3 in amino acids: CASSFAGDFGNEQFF. In DNA form, the CDR3 reads TGCGCCAGCAGCTTCGCAGGGGATTTTGGCAATGAGCAGTTCTTC.

The chain is built from TRBV2 and TRBJ1-2, with D unclear. This CDR3 has 14 amino acids. Germline assignment: CDR1 SNHLY and CDR2 FYNNEI. V was clipped by 7 bases and J by 4 bases, with 16 bases between them. CDR3: CASIPGESGYGYTF. The CDR3 nucleotides read TGTGCCAGCATCCCCGGGGAGTCGGGCTATGGCTACACCTTC.

This chain connects TRBV6-5 to TRBJ2-1; 7 bases align to TRBD2. CDR1 is MNHEY, CDR2 SVGAGI, per germline. The CDR3 loop spans 15 amino acids. V lost 6 bases and J lost 7; bases outside the gene matches: 12. The CDR3 DNA sequence: TGTGCCAGCAGCTGGAGGGAGGGCTGGGGGAATGAGCAGTTCTTC. Amino acids: CASSWREGWGNEQFF.

The chain uses TRBV28 and TRBJ1-6, with 7 nucleotides matching TRBD1. After removal of 7 bases from V and 8 bases from J, the junction contained 14 bases not matched to a gene. The CDR3 is 16 residues long. Per germline, CDR1 MDHEN and CDR2 SYDVKM. The chain's CDR3 is CASTNAGQRIDSPLHF. CDR3 in DNA: TGTGCCAGCACCAACGCGGGACAGAGGATTGATTCACCCCTCCACTTT.

The CDR3 DNA is TGTGCCAGCAGCCCCAGTCCTAGCGGGATGTTCGGCGAGCAGTACTTC. Its translation: CASSPSPSGMFGEQYF. V is TRBV7-2 and J is TRBJ2-7; TRBD2 matches at 9 bases. Germline V gives CDR1 SGHTA, CDR2 FQGNSA. This CDR3 has 16 amino acids. J gave up 6 bases and V 5 bases, and 14 bases lay outside the gene matches.

This clone occurred once. This chain links TRBV10-3 with TRBJ2-1; TRBD2 matches at 13 bases. Germline CDR1 is ENHRY and CDR2 is SYGVKD. The CDR3 loop spans 15 amino acids. V gave up 5 bases and J gave up 7 bases; unmatched junction bases: 5. Here the CDR3 reads CAISTGTSGVNEQFF. DNA for the CDR3: TGTGCCATCAGTACCGGGACTAGCGGGGTTAATGAGCAGTTCTTC.

This chain links TRBV11-2 with TRBJ2-1; D not resolved. The CDR3 covers 14 residues. Germline-derived CDR1 and CDR2 are SGHAT and FQNNGV. The V gene lost 4 bases and the J gene lost 0 bases, with 7 bases spanning the gap. The DNA for the CDR3 is TGTGCCAGCAGCTCGGACCTCTCCTACAATGAGCAGTTCTTC. Its translation: CASSSDLSYNEQFF. Drawing the rest from reference TRBV11-2 and TRBJ2-1, the complete variable domain is EAGVAQSPRYKIIEKRQSVAFWCNPISGHATLYWYQQILGQGPKLLIQFQNNGVVDDSQLPKDRFSAERLKGVDSTLKIQPAKLEDSAVYLCASSSDLSYNEQFFGPGTRLTVL.